These 11 T cell receptor beta chains were sequenced from one sample in a study of blood T cells in healthy people across ages. Then a second PCR, running about 6 to 11 cycles, was carried out with a sample-barcoded 5' primer and a J-beta primer mix. TCRdb fed the 5' RACE reads into MiXCR, producing one record per CDR3 protein. The top ten clones hold under 25% of a sample with some 700,000 distinct CDR3 sequences, about 20% of them seen once. The sample comprised blood. The receptors were gathered from a man between 65 and 85 years old in good health.

This clonotype was seen a handful of times. The chain employs TRBV4-2 and TRBJ2-7, with 9 bases that match TRBD1. V dropped 2 bases and J dropped 2; count of bases not matched to a gene: 1. Germline-derived CDR1 and CDR2 are LGHNA and YNFKEQ. The CDR3 is made up of 14 amino acids. This CDR3 is CASSQRTGAYEQYF. The CDR3 DNA reads as TGTGCCAGCAGCCAAAGGACAGGGGCCTACGAGCAGTACTTC.

A few counts support this clonotype. The chain couples TRBV5-6 to TRBJ1-1; possible D gene TRBD1, 5 bases. CDR1 and CDR2 (germline): SGHDT, YYEEEE. V dropped 1 base and J dropped 4 bases, with 11 bases sitting between them. There are 14 residues in the CDR3. The CDR3 nucleotides read TGTGCCAGCAGCTTGTCAGGGAGGCCCACTGAAGCTTTCTTT. This codes for CASSLSGRPTEAFF.

The V gene is TRBV7-9, the J gene TRBJ2-5; D unresolved. CDR3 length: 14 residues. V was clipped by 2 bases and J by 4 bases, with 11 bases between them. Germline V lookup: CDR1 SEHNR, CDR2 FQNEAQ (reference sequence). The CDR3: CASSLSRQVETQYF. The CDR3 nucleotides are TGTGCCAGCAGCTTATCGCGACAAGTAGAGACCCAGTACTTC.

The V call is TRBV12-3 or TRBV12-4, the J call TRBJ2-3; D may correspond to TRBD1 or TRBD2 (5 bases each). The V and J ends lost 3 bases and 2 bases respectively, with 9 bases between them. The CDR3 is 14 amino acids. The CDR3 protein is CASSFNGATDTQYF. DNA of the CDR3: TGTGCCAGCAGTTTTAACGGGGCCACAGATACGCAGTATTTT.

This clonotype came up a few times. For the CDR3, the DNA is TGTGCCAGCAGCTTACCAGGGGGTCATGAAAAACTGTTTTTT. Its translation is CASSLPGGHEKLFF. The chain uses TRBV7-2 and TRBJ1-4; 7 nucleotides agree with TRBD1. The CDR3 consists of 14 residues. Germline assignment: CDR1 SGHTA and CDR2 FQGNSA. With V trimmed by 2 bases and J by 6 bases, 3 bases remained unmatched.

Points on this clonotype: The missing conserved phenylalanine or tryptophan at the end of this CDR3 makes a read error likely. The chain combines TRBV25-1 with TRBJ2-5, with 8 bases identical to TRBD2. The J call may be faulty, since TRBJ2-1 better matches the DNA end. There are 12 residues in the CDR3. Germline V gives CDR1 MGHDK, CDR2 SYGVNS. This CDR3 reads CASRVAGNEQFS. The CDR3 DNA sequence: TGTGCCAGCAGAGTAGCGGGGAATGAGCAGTTCTCC.

The chain carries TRBV7-2 and TRBJ2-1; D is uncertain. The CDR3 spans 12 residues. Deletions cut 1 base from V and 9 bases from J, with 7 bases between. Germline CDR1 and CDR2: SGHTA and FQGNSA. CDR3 bases: TGTGCCAGCAGCTTAGTAGTCGTTGAGCAGTTCTTC. This sequence encodes CASSLVVVEQFF. Full variable domain (missing parts from reference TRBV7-2 and TRBJ2-1): GAGVSQSPSNKVTEKGKDVELRCDPISGHTALYWYRQSLGQGLEFLIYFQGNSAPDKSGLPSDRFSAERTGGSVSTLTIQRTQQEDSAVYLCASSLVVVEQFFGPGTRLTVL.

This chain joins TRBV6-1 and TRBJ2-5, with a possible D match to TRBD1 (5 bases). TRBJ2-7 explains the end of the DNA better; the J call may be wrong. The CDR3 contains 15 residues. Germline CDR1 and CDR2: MNHNS and SASEGT. CDR3 nucleotides: TGTGCCAGCACCATAGACAGAGCCCTCTCCTACGAGCAGTACTTC. Protein: CASTIDRALSYEQYF.

Only a few counts were recorded for this clonotype. The V gene is TRBV14, the J gene TRBJ2-7; D not certain. The CDR3 totals 14 residues. The V end was cut by 3 bases, the J end by 2 bases, with 11 bases between. Germline loops: CDR1 SGHDN, CDR2 FVKESK. This chain's CDR3 is CASSHTIGPYEQYV. The CDR3 DNA reads TGTGCCAGCAGCCATACGATCGGGCCCTACGAGCAGTACGTC.

This clonotype has more than one count but fewer than ten. The rearrangement uses TRBV29-1 and TRBJ2-1; D gene ambiguous. Trimming cost V 3 bases and J 5 bases, with 11 bases left between them. CDR1 SQVTM and CDR2 ANQGSEA come from the germline V gene. CDR3 size: 13 residues. The CDR3 nucleotides read TGCAGCGTTGATAGGGTCGCGAACAATGAGCAGTTCTTC. Amino acid sequence: CSVDRVANNEQFF.

The gene calls are TRBV12-3 or TRBV12-4 and TRBJ2-4; 7 bases map to TRBD1. This CDR3 is built from 17 residues. Unmatched junction bases numbered 10, after V lost 5 bases and J lost 0 bases. This chain's CDR3 is CASSPRQGPLAKNIQYF. The DNA of the CDR3 is TGTGCCAGCAGTCCACGACAGGGCCCCTTAGCCAAAAACATTCAGTACTTC.